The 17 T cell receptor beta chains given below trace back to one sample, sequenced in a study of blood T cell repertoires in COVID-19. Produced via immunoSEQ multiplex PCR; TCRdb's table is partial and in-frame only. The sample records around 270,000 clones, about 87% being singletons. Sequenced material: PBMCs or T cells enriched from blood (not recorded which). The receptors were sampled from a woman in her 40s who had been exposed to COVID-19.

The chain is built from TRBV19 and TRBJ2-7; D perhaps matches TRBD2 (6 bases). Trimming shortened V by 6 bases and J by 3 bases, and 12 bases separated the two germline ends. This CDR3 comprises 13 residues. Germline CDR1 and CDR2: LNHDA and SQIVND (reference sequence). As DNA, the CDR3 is TGTGCCAGTAGCCCTCCGGGGGACTACGAGCAGTACTTC. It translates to CASSPPGDYEQYF.

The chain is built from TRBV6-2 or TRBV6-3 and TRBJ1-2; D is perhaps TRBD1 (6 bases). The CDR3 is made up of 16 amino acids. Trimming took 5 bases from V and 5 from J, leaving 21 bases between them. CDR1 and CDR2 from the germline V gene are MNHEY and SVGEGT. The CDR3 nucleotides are TGTGCCAGCAGTGACGTTGGTGGGGGCATATGGTATGGCTACACCTTC. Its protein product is CASSDVGGGIWYGYTF.

The CDR3 DNA reads as TGTGCCAGCAGCCCCTTGGGGACAGGGGGTAATTCACCCCTCCACTTT. It is translated as CASSPLGTGGNSPLHF. The chain has TRBV14 and TRBJ1-6, with 11 bases matching TRBD1. Trimming cost V 4 bases and J 6 bases; bases outside gene matches: 5. Germline CDR1 and CDR2: SGHDN and FVKESK. The CDR3 extends over 16 amino acids.

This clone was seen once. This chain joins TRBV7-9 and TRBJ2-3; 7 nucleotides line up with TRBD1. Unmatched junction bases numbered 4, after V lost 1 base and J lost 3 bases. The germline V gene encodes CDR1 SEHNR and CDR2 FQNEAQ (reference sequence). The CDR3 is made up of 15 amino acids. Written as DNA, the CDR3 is TGTGCCAGCAGCTTAGGTCAGGGGGAGACAGATACGCAGTATTTT. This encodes CASSLGQGETDTQYF.

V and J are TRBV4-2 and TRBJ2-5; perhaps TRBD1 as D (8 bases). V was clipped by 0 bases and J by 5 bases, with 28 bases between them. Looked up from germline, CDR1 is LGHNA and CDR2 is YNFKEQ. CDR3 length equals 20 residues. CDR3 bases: TGTGCCAGCAGCCAAGATCCCCCAGGGGGCTGGGGGGAGGGCAGGGAGACCCAGTACTTC. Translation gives CASSQDPPGGWGEGRETQYF.

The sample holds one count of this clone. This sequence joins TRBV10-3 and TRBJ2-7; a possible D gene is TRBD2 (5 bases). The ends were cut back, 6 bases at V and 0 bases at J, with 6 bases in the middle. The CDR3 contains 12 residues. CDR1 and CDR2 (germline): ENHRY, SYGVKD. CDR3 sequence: CAIRGSSYEQYF. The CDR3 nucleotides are TGTGCCATCAGAGGGAGCTCCTACGAGCAGTACTTC.

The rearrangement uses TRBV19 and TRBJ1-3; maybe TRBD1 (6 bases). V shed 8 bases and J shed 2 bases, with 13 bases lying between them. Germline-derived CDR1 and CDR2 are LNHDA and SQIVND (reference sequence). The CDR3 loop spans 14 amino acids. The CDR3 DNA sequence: TGTGCCAGTGCGCCAGGGGTGACTGGAAACACCATATATTTT. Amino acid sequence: CASAPGVTGNTIYF. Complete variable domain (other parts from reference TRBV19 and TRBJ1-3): DGGITQSPKYLFRKEGQNVTLSCEQNLNHDAMYWYRQDPGQGLRLIYYSQIVNDFQKGDIAEGYSVSREKKESFPLTVTSAQKNPTAFYLCASAPGVTGNTIYFGEGSWLTVV.

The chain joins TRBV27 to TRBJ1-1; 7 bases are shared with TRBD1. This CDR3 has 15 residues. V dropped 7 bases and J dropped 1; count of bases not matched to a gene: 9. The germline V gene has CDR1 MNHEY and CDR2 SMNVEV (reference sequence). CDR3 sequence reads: CASKQGTEGNTEAFF. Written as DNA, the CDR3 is TGTGCCAGCAAACAGGGGACGGAGGGGAACACTGAAGCTTTCTTT.

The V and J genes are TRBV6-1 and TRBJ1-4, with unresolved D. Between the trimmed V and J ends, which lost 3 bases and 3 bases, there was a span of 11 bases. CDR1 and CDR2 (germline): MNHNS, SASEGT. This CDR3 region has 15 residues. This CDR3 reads CASSDSVSANEKLFF. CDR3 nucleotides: TGTGCCAGCAGTGATTCGGTTAGTGCTAATGAAAAACTGTTTTTT.

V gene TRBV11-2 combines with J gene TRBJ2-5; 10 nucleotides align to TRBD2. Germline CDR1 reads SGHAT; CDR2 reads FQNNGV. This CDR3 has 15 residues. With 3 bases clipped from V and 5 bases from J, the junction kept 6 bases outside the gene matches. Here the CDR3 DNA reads TGTGCCAGCAGCTTGGGTCTAGCGGGAGCGGAGACCCAGTACTTC. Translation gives CASSLGLAGAETQYF.

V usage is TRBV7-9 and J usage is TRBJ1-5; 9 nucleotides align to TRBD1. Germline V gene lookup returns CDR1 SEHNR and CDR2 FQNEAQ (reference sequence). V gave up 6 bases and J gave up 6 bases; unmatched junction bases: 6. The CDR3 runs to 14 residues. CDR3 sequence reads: CASSSGQGTQPQHF. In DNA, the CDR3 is TGTGCCAGCAGTTCTGGACAGGGGACTCAGCCCCAGCATTTT.

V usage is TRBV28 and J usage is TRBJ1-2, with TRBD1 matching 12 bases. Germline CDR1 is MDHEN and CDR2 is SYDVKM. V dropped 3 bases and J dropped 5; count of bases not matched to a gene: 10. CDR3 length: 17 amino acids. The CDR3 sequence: CASSFDGGQGARYGYTF. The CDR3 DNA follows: TGTGCCAGCAGTTTTGATGGGGGACAGGGGGCTAGGTATGGCTACACCTTC.

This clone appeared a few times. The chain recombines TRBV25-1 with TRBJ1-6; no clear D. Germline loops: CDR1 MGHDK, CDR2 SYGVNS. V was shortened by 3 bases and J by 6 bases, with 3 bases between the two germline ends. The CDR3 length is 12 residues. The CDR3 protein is CASSDSNSPLHF. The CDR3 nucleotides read TGTGCCAGCAGTGATAGTAATTCACCCCTCCACTTT. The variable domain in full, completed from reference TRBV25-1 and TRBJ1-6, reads EADIYQTPRYLVIGTGKKITLECSQTMGHDKMYWYQQDPGMELHLIHYSYGVNSTEKGDLSSESTVSRIRTEHFPLTLESARPSHTSQYLCASSDSNSPLHFGNGTRLTVT.

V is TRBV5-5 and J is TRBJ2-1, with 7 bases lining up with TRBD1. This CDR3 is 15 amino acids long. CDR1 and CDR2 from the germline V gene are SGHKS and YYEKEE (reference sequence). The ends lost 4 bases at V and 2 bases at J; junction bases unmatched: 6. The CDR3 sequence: CASSIQGSAYNEQFF. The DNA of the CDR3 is TGTGCCAGCAGCATACAGGGGTCCGCCTACAATGAGCAGTTCTTC.

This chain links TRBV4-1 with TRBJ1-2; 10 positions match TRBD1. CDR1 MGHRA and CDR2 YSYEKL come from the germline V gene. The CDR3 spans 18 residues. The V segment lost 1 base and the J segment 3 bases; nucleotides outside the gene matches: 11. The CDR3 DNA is TGCGCCAGCAGCCAAGGGGGAGGACAGGGGGACCTCGACTATGGCTACACCTTC. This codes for CASSQGGGQGDLDYGYTF.

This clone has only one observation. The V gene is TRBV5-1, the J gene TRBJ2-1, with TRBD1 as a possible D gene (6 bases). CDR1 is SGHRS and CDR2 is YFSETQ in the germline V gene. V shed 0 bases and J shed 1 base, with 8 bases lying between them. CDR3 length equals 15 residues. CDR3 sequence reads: CASSLVQGSYNEQFF. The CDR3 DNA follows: TGCGCCAGCAGCTTGGTTCAGGGGTCCTACAATGAGCAGTTCTTC.

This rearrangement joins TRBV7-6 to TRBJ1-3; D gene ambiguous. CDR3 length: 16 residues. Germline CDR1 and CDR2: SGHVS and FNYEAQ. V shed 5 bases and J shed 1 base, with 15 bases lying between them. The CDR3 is CASSLHPSRSGNTIYF. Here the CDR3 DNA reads TGTGCCAGCAGCCTGCACCCAAGCAGGTCTGGAAACACCATATATTTT.